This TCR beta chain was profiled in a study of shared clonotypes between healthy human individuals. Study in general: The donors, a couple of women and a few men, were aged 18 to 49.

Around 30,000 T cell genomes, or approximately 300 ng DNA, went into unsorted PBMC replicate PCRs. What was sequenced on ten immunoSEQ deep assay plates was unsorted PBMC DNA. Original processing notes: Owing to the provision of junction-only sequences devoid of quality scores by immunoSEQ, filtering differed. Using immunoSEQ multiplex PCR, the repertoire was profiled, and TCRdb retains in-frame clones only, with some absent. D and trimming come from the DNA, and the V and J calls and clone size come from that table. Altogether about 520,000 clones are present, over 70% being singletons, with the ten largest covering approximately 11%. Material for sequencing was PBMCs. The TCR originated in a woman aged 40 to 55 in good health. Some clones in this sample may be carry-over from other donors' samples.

CDR3 coding DNA: TGCGCCAGCAGTCCCTTTGGGACAGTGGCCTACAATGAGCAGTTCTTC. Encoded protein: CASSPFGTVAYNEQFF. The chain employs TRBV23-1 and TRBJ2-1, with 7 bases aligning to TRBD1. TRBV23-1 is treated as an ORF (open reading frame) with a function not yet certain. Trimming removed 4 bases from V and 2 bases from J; junction bases left unmatched: 8. This CDR3 spans 16 amino acids.